A selection of T cell receptor beta chains follows, all from one sample in a study of blood T cell repertoires in COVID-19. Repertoires were generated with immunoSEQ multiplex PCR, while TCRdb's copy carries only in-frame clones and drops some. This table holds 45,000 to 55,000 clones, about 92% found once. Material for sequencing was peripheral blood. Source of these receptors: a human donor in a cohort sampled during active COVID-19. CDR3s include the opening cysteine and the closing phenylalanine or tryptophan. D genes are given only for firm matches. Size tells how often a clone was seen (once, few, many) or the class of an expanded clone, and some rows leave it out.

J | size | D | V | CDR3 | DNA
TRBJ1-1 | . | TRBD1 | TRBV4-1 | CASSQVDRGLDTEAFF | TGCGCCAGCAGCCAAGTGGACAGGGGGCTGGACACTGAAGCTTTCTTT
TRBJ1-3 | . | . | TRBV6-1 | CASSDPRAPANTIYF | TGTGCCAGCAGTGATCCCAGGGCCCCGGCGAACACCATATATTTT
TRBJ2-1 | . | . | TRBV11-3 | CASSLVLSRLSSYNEQFF | TGTGCCAGCAGCTTAGTCTTGTCGCGGCTATCCTCCTACAATGAGCAGTTCTTC
TRBJ2-5 | . | . | TRBV10-1 | CASSESGGGETQYF | TGCGCCAGCAGTGAGTCGGGGGGAGGAGAGACCCAGTACTTC
TRBJ1-6 | . | TRBD1 | TRBV2 | CASSRDRNYNSPLHF | TGTGCCAGCAGTCGGGACAGAAACTATAATTCACCCCTCCACTTT
TRBJ2-3 | . | . | TRBV27 | CASSLSLRSRSSTDTQYF | TGTGCCAGCAGTTTATCCTTGCGGTCTAGATCATCCACAGATACGCAGTATTTT
TRBJ1-2 | . | TRBD1 | TRBV28 | CASTNRGWYGYTF | TGTGCCAGCACCAACAGGGGCTGGTATGGCTACACCTTC
TRBJ2-3 | . | TRBD2 | TRBV28 | CASSLGGRGADTQYF | TGTGCCAGCAGTTTAGGCGGGAGGGGGGCAGATACGCAGTATTTT
TRBJ1-4 | . | . | TRBV6-1 | CASSDDSLNEKLFF | TGTGCCAGCAGTGACGACAGCCTTAATGAAAAACTGTTTTTT
TRBJ2-5 | . | TRBD2 | TRBV3-1/TRBV3-2 | CASSHPSGKYQETQYF | TGTGCCAGCAGCCATCCTAGCGGGAAGTACCAAGAGACCCAGTACTTC
TRBJ2-1 | few | TRBD2 | TRBV7-3 | CASSLGRTSYNEQFF | TGTGCCAGCAGCTTAGGTCGGACTAGCTACAATGAGCAGTTCTTC
TRBJ1-2 | . | . | TRBV12-3/TRBV12-4 | CASSSGSRYGYTF | TGTGCCAGCAGCTCGGGGTCGCGCTATGGCTACACCTTC
TRBJ2-5 | once | TRBD2 | TRBV5-1 | CASRQNSGGLGETQYF | TGCGCCAGCAGACAGAATAGCGGGGGGCTGGGAGAGACCCAGTACTTC
TRBJ1-1 | . | . | TRBV2 | CASTIKEEAFF | TGTGCCAGCACCATTAAAGAGGAAGCTTTCTTT
TRBJ2-7 | . | TRBD2 | TRBV28 | CASSFRGLATYEQYF | TGTGCCAGCAGTTTTCGGGGACTAGCGACCTACGAGCAGTACTTC
TRBJ2-7 | . | . | TRBV7-9 | CASSLGGLEVEQYF | TGTGCCAGCAGCTTAGGGGGACTTGAGGTCGAGCAGTACTTC
TRBJ1-1 | . | . | TRBV4-1 | CASSQEGSGEAFF | TGCGCCAGCAGCCAAGAAGGGAGCGGTGAAGCTTTCTTT
TRBJ2-7 | . | . | TRBV7-9 | CASTPGVGASSYEQYF | TGTGCCAGCACCCCGGGGGTGGGAGCGAGCTCCTACGAGCAGTACTTC
TRBJ1-2 | . | . | TRBV28 | CASTQQGGHNYGYTF | TGTGCCAGCACCCAACAGGGCGGTCACAACTATGGCTACACCTTC
TRBJ2-7 | . | TRBD2 | TRBV5-4 | CASSLASGRVSYEQYF | TGTGCCAGCAGCTTGGCTAGCGGGAGGGTCTCCTACGAGCAGTACTTC
TRBJ1-1 | . | . | TRBV14 | CASSRGNTEAFF | TGTGCCAGCAGCCGAGGGAACACTGAAGCTTTCTTT
TRBJ2-3 | . | . | TRBV19 | CASRVRGRDTQYF | TGTGCCAGTAGAGTCAGGGGTAGGGATACGCAGTATTTT
TRBJ1-2 | . | TRBD1 | TRBV24-1 | CATSEPQGATYGYTF | TGTGCCACCAGTGAACCACAGGGGGCGACCTATGGCTACACCTTC
TRBJ1-2 | . | . | TRBV7-9 | CASRHVGGAGYTF | TGTGCCAGCAGACATGTGGGAGGGGCCGGCTACACCTTC
TRBJ2-1 | . | . | TRBV18 | CASSAEIYEQFF | TGTGCCAGCTCAGCGGAGATCTATGAGCAGTTCTTC
TRBJ2-7 | . | . | TRBV28 | CASSVSSYEQYF | TGTGCCAGCAGTGTGAGCTCCTACGAGCAGTACTTC
TRBJ1-4 | . | . | TRBV23-1 | CASSQTDNNEKLFF | TGCGCCAGCAGTCAAACAGACAATAATGAAAAACTGTTTTTT
TRBJ2-7 | once | . | TRBV27 | CASSFGTGREYEQYF | TGTGCCAGCAGTTTCGGAACAGGGCGTGAATACGAGCAGTACTTC
TRBJ2-1 | . | TRBD2 | TRBV5-5 | CASSFTSGYNEQFF | TGTGCCAGCAGCTTTACTAGCGGATACAATGAGCAGTTCTTC
TRBJ2-2 | . | . | TRBV19 | CASRLSSGELFF | TGTGCCAGTCGGTTGAGTTCCGGGGAGCTGTTTTTT
TRBJ2-5 | . | . | TRBV7-9 | CASEQQETQYF | TGTGCCAGTGAACAGCAGGAGACCCAGTACTTC
TRBJ2-7 | once | . | TRBV30 | CAWSVHYEQYF | TGTGCCTGGAGTGTACACTACGAGCAGTACTTC
TRBJ1-1 | . | . | TRBV28 | CASSIAQGYTEAFF | TGTGCCAGCAGCATCGCGCAGGGCTACACTGAAGCTTTCTTT
TRBJ2-1 | . | TRBD2 | TRBV6-6 | CASSSSGMTYNEQFF | TGTGCCAGCAGTTCTAGCGGGATGACCTACAATGAGCAGTTCTTC
TRBJ2-3 | . | . | TRBV7-2 | CASSFAGRGDTQYF | TGTGCCAGCAGCTTTGCGGGGAGGGGGGATACGCAGTATTTT
TRBJ2-1 | . | . | TRBV27 | CASSLSSGVYNEQFF | TGTGCCAGCAGTTTATCGTCGGGGGTGTACAATGAGCAGTTCTTC
TRBJ2-7 | once | . | TRBV9 | CASSVGTFSYEQYF | TGTGCCAGCAGCGTTGGGACATTCTCCTACGAGCAGTACTTC
TRBJ2-5 | . | TRBD2 | TRBV4-1 | CASSQEFRGGETQYF | TGCGCCAGCAGCCAAGAATTCCGGGGGGGAGAGACCCAGTACTTC
TRBJ2-3 | once | TRBD2 | TRBV11-2 | CASSRTGTSITDTQYF | TGTGCCAGCAGTCGGACCGGGACTAGCATAACAGATACGCAGTATTTT
TRBJ1-1 | . | . | TRBV14 | CASSLGREGEAFF | TGTGCCAGCAGCCTAGGGAGGGAAGGTGAAGCTTTCTTT
TRBJ2-1 | . | . | TRBV4-1 | CASSQGGDFSYNEQFF | TGCGCCAGCAGCCAAGGGGGGGACTTCTCCTACAATGAGCAGTTCTTC
TRBJ2-7 | . | . | TRBV7-6 | CASSLFPGGENEQYF | TGTGCCAGCAGCTTATTCCCCGGGGGTGAGAACGAGCAGTACTTC
TRBJ1-1 | . | TRBD1 | TRBV23-1 | CASTPLGRAGGCNTEAFF | TGCGCCAGCACACCTTTGGGGCGGGCAGGGGGCTGTAACACTGAAGCTTTCTTT
TRBJ1-6 | once | TRBD1 | TRBV18 | CASSQQGSRSPLHF | TGTGCCAGCTCCCAACAGGGGTCTCGCTCACCCCTCCACTTT
TRBJ2-1 | . | . | TRBV13 | CASSLGEGSYNEQFF | TGTGCCAGCAGCTTAGGGGAGGGCTCCTACAATGAGCAGTTCTTC
TRBJ2-2 | . | TRBD1 | TRBV2 | CASRRDRGDTGELFF | TGTGCCAGCAGGCGGGACAGGGGCGACACCGGGGAGCTGTTTTTT
TRBJ2-1 | . | TRBD2 | TRBV2 | CASREGLAGGRGEQFF | TGTGCCAGCAGGGAGGGACTAGCGGGAGGAAGAGGTGAGCAGTTCTTC
TRBJ2-7 | . | TRBD2 | TRBV6-5 | CASSVWGGRPYEQYF | TGTGCCAGCTCCGTCTGGGGGGGAAGACCCTACGAGCAGTACTTC
TRBJ1-2 | . | . | TRBV6-5 | CASKQKTNYGYTF | TGTGCCAGCAAACAGAAAACAAATTATGGCTACACCTTC
TRBJ2-7 | . | . | TRBV5-1 | CASSLGGQSTYEQYF | TGCGCCAGCAGCTTAGGGGGACAATCTACCTACGAGCAGTACTTC
TRBJ2-7 | . | TRBD1 | TRBV28 | CATAGQGLKKQYF | TGTGCCACCGCGGGACAGGGGCTTAAGAAGCAGTACTTC
TRBJ1-2 | . | . | TRBV27 | CASSALGGLGYTF | TGTGCCAGCAGTGCCTTGGGGGGACTCGGCTACACCTTC
TRBJ2-3 | once | TRBD2 | TRBV11-3 | CASSFGLAGTDTQYF | TGTGCCAGCAGTTTCGGACTAGCGGGCACAGATACGCAGTATTTT
TRBJ2-7 | . | TRBD2 | TRBV25-1 | CASSEFSGGYEQYF | TGTGCCAGCAGTGAATTCTCGGGGGGGTACGAGCAGTACTTC
TRBJ2-5 | once | . | TRBV21-1 | CSTETQYF | TGTTCGACTGAGACCCAGTACTTC
TRBJ1-2 | . | TRBD1 | TRBV28 | CASTLGQGHGYTF | TGTGCCAGCACCTTGGGACAGGGACATGGCTACACCTTC
TRBJ2-1 | . | . | TRBV28 | CASRLDIEQFF | TGTGCCAGCAGATTAGACATTGAGCAGTTCTTC